This T cell receptor beta chain was observed in a study of blood T cells in healthy people across ages. A sample-barcoded 5' primer and a J-beta primer mix were used in a second PCR of roughly 7 to 12 cycles. MiXCR, applied by TCRdb to the 5' RACE reads, yields one record per CDR3 protein. Altogether about 1,400,000 distinct CDR3 sequences are present, approximately 63% being singletons, with the ten largest covering roughly 7%. Trimming left V 1 base short and J 3 bases short, with 13 bases between. This CDR3 spans 14 amino acids. Per the germline V gene, CDR1 is DFQATT and CDR2 is SNEGSKA (reference sequence). With respect to this clonotype: The target antigen is unknown.

Findings and limits, study-wide: There were more naive CD4+ cells and higher diversity in long-lived donors than in aged donors.

The J gene is TRBJ2-7, the V gene TRBV20-1; tentatively, D is TRBD2 (5 bases). The receptor was isolated from a man younger than 35 in good health. What was sequenced was blood. The CDR3 is CSARAPRTGYEQYF. The CDR3 DNA follows: TGCAGTGCTAGAGCCCCCCGGACTGGCTACGAGCAGTACTTC.